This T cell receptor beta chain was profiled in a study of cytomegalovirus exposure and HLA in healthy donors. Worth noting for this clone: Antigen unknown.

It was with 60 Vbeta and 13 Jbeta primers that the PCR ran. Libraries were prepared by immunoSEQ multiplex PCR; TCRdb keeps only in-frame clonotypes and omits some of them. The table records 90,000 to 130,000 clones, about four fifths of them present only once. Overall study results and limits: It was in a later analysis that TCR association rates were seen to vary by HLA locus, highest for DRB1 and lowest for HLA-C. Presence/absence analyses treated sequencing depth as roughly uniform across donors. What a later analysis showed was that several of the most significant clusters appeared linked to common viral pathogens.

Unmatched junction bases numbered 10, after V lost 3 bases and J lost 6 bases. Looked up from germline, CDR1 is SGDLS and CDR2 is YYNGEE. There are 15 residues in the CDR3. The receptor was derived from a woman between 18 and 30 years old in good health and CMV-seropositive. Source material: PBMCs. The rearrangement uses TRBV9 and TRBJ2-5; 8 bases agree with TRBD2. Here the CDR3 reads CASSAGGARRQTQYF. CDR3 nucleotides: TGTGCCAGCAGCGCGGGGGGGGCGAGGCGGCAGACCCAGTACTTC.